What follows is one T cell receptor beta chain and its context. V lost 2 bases to trimming and J lost 0 bases, with 9 bases between them. CDR1 is SGHRS and CDR2 is YFSETQ in the germline V gene. CDR3 length equals 15 residues. TCRdb keeps only in-frame clones here, not all; method: immunoSEQ multiplex PCR. This sample yields about 380,000 clones, of which approximately 90% are seen a single time; roughly 1.2% belongs to the top ten. The data belong to a study of blood T cell repertoires in COVID-19. Participants reported their clinical history, and cohort assignment relied on those reports. Sample: PBMCs or T cells enriched from blood (not recorded which). V usage is TRBV5-1 and J usage is TRBJ2-4; D perhaps matches TRBD1 (6 bases). The TCR comes from a woman younger than 35 who had recovered from COVID-19. CDR3: CASSFRGGAKNIQYF. The CDR3 DNA reads TGCGCCAGCAGCTTCAGGGGTGGAGCCAAAAACATTCAGTACTTC. Full variable domain (rest looked up from reference TRBV5-1 and TRBJ2-4): KAGVTQTPRYLIKTRGQQVTLSCSPISGHRSVSWYQQTPGQGLQFLFEYFSETQRNKGNFPGRFSGRQFSNSRSEMNVSTLELGDSALYLCASSFRGGAKNIQYFGAGTRLSVL.